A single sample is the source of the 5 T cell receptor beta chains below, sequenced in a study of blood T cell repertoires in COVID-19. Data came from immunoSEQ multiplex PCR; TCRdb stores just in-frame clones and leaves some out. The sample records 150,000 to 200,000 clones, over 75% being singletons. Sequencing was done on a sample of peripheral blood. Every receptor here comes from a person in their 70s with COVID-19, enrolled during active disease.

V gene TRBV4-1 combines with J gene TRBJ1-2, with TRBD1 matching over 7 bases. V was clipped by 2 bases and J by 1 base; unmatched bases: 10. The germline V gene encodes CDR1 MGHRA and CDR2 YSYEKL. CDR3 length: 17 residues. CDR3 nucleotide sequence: TGCGCCAGCAGCCAACCACCGGGACAGCAACATAACTATGGCTACACCTTC. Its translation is CASSQPPGQQHNYGYTF.

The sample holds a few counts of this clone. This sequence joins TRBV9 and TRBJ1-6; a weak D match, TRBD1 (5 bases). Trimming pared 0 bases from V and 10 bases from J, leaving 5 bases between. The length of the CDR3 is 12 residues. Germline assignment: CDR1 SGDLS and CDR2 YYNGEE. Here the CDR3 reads CASSVEGSPLHF. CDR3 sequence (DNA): TGTGCCAGCAGCGTAGAGGGGTCACCCCTCCACTTT.

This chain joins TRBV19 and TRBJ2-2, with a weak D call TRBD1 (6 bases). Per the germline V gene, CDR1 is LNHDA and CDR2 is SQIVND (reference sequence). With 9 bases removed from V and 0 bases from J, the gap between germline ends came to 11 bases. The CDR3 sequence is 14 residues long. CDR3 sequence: CASLRDTNTGELFF. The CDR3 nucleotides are TGTGCCAGCCTCCGGGACACGAACACCGGGGAGCTGTTTTTT.

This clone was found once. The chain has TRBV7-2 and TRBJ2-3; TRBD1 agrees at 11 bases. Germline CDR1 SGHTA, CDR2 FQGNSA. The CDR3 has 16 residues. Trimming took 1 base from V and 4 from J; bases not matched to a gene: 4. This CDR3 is CASSLVGQGASDTQYF. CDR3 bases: TGTGCCAGCAGCTTAGTTGGACAGGGGGCATCAGATACGCAGTATTTT.

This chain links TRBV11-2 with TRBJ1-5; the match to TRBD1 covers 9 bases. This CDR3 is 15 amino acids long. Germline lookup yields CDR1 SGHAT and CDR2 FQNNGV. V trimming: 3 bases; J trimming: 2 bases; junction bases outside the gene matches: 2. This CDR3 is CASSLTGGGNQPQHF. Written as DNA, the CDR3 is TGTGCCAGCAGCTTGACAGGGGGGGGCAATCAGCCCCAGCATTTT.